This TCR beta chain was sequenced in a study of cytomegalovirus exposure and HLA in healthy donors. About this clone itself: Its antigen remains unknown.

Trimming took 3 bases from V and 3 from J, leaving 21 bases between them. Germline CDR1 LNHDA, CDR2 SQIVND (reference sequence). The CDR3 consists of 18 residues. Unrecorded immune exposure was likely among donors, who were nominally healthy when sampled. Study outcomes and limitations: High specificity and sensitivity for cytomegalovirus status were reported for the classifier. TCR beta chains associated with HLA were, in a later analysis, more clonally expanded than equally common others. In a later analysis, most CMV-associated TCR beta chains appeared HLA-restricted.

With 60 Vbeta and 13 Jbeta primers, the PCR was carried out. Libraries were prepared by immunoSEQ multiplex PCR; TCRdb keeps only in-frame clonotypes and omits some of them. The sample lists 250,000 to 350,000 clones, under 90% occurring once. Sample: PBMCs. The chain uses TRBV19 and TRBJ1-5, with D tentatively TRBD1 (5 bases). The TCR comes from a girl aged 2 to 10 in good health and CMV-seronegative. The CDR3 DNA follows: TGTGCCAGTAGTATCCCCTCTTATGGCAAGGGGATCAATCAGCCCCAGCATTTT. It is translated as CASSIPSYGKGINQPQHF.